Listed here are 7 T cell receptor beta chains from one sample, sequenced in a study of blood T cell repertoires in COVID-19. Assay: immunoSEQ multiplex PCR; the TCRdb copy retains only in-frame clones and omits some. The sample holds 200,000 to 300,000 clones; approximately 89% are singletons and the top ten take 2% to 2.5%. The sequenced sample consisted of PBMCs or T cells enriched from blood (not recorded which). These receptors came from a woman between 35 and 50 years old with acute COVID-19.

This sequence joins TRBV7-8 and TRBJ2-1; 10 bases map to TRBD1. J was trimmed by 3 bases and V by 1 base; bases with no gene match: 9. This CDR3 region has 18 residues. Germline-derived CDR1 and CDR2 are SGHVS and FQNEAQ. The CDR3 sequence: CASSLGLVGDRGYNEQFF. The CDR3 DNA follows: TGTGCCAGCAGCTTAGGGTTGGTCGGGGACAGGGGCTACAATGAGCAGTTCTTC.

The genes are TRBV3-1 (or the pseudogene TRBV3-2) and TRBJ1-3; D might be TRBD1 (6 bases). In germline, CDR1 is LGHDT, CDR2 YNNKEL (reference sequence). The ends were cut back, 3 bases at V and 4 bases at J, with 37 bases in the middle. The CDR3 is 23 amino acids. In DNA form, the CDR3 reads TGTGCCAGCAGCCACACCACGCGACAACACAGGGCTCCCTGCTCCTTCACGGGAAACACCATATATTTT. Encoded protein: CASSHTTRQHRAPCSFTGNTIYF.

The chain has TRBV28 and TRBJ2-6, with a possible D match to TRBD1 (6 bases). The CDR3 contains 16 residues. Trimming took off 5 bases at V and 4 bases at J, with 15 bases between the two ends. Germline V gene sequence: CDR1 MDHEN, CDR2 SYDVKM. The CDR3 region is CASSPLEGDGANVLTF. CDR3 nucleotides: TGTGCCAGCAGTCCACTAGAGGGGGACGGGGCCAACGTCCTGACTTTC.

In DNA form, the CDR3 reads TGTGCCAGCAGCTTACCTTCCGGGTTGAACACCGGGGAGCTGTTTTTT. It yields the protein CASSLPSGLNTGELFF. The chain carries TRBV7-8 and TRBJ2-2; D ambiguous. CDR3 size: 16 residues. Germline CDR1 is SGHVS and CDR2 is FQNEAQ. The V end was cut by 2 bases, the J end by 1 base, with 11 bases between.

In this sample, this clone turned up a few times. A junction end diverges from the germline sequence, so it may reflect a read error. This chain joins TRBV3-1 (or the pseudogene TRBV3-2) and TRBJ1-2; tentatively, D is TRBD1 (5 bases). The CDR3 runs 13 residues. Germline V gene data show CDR1 as LGHDT and CDR2 as YNNKEL (reference sequence). CDR3 nucleotides: TGTGCCAGCAGCCCAGGGACTGCTCGACACTTCGCCTTC. This encodes CASSPGTARHFAF.

The V and J genes are TRBV27 and TRBJ2-7; TRBD2 is a possible D gene (6 bases). Germline V gene sequence: CDR1 MNHEY, CDR2 SMNVEV (reference sequence). There are 15 residues in the CDR3. V was pared by 6 bases and J by 5 bases, with 20 bases between. In DNA, the CDR3 is TGTGCCAGCAGGCCGACTAGTTTAGGATTCCACGAGCAGTACGTC. This encodes CASRPTSLGFHEQYV.

The chain is built from TRBV4-1 and TRBJ1-6; 10 nucleotides agree with TRBD1. J was trimmed by 7 bases and V by 2 bases; bases with no gene match: 5. Per germline, CDR1 MGHRA and CDR2 YSYEKL. The CDR3 runs to 16 residues. The CDR3 loop reads CASSQPRDRGNSPLHF. CDR3 coding DNA: TGCGCCAGCAGCCAACCCCGGGACAGGGGAAATTCACCCCTCCACTTT.